This passage covers 18 T cell receptor beta chains from one sample sequenced in a study of T-cell reconstitution after alpha-beta-depleted transplantation in children. TCRbeta library construction was performed incorporating unique molecular identifiers. TCRdb ran MiXCR on the PCR reads and lists one entry per CDR3 protein. The sample has roughly 170,000 distinct CDR3 sequences, approximately 6.8% seen once. The sample in question was PBMCs from the stem cell graft donor, obtained from the stem cell graft. The receptors shown here come from a human donor who donated a stem cell graft to a child with Wiskott-Aldrich syndrome.

This clonotype was observed many times. This sequence joins TRBV3-1 and TRBJ2-1; D gene unclear. CDR1 and CDR2 (germline): LGHDT, YNNKEL (reference sequence). V was trimmed by 6 bases and J by 4 bases, leaving 7 bases between them. This CDR3 spans 12 amino acids. Here the CDR3 DNA reads TGTGCCAGCAGTCTCTATTACAATGAGCAGTTCTTC. Its protein is CASSLYYNEQFF.

The chain carries TRBV10-3 and TRBJ1-6; D is possibly TRBD1 (5 bases). This CDR3 is 15 amino acids long. The V gene lost 7 bases and the J gene lost 3 bases, with 13 bases spanning the gap. Per the germline V gene, CDR1 is ENHRY and CDR2 is SYGVKD. CDR3 in DNA: TGTGCCATCAAATCGGAACAGGTCTATAATTCACCCCTCCACTTT. This sequence encodes CAIKSEQVYNSPLHF.

This clonotype was detected many times. The V gene is TRBV10-2, the J gene TRBJ2-1; weak D call: TRBD1 (5 bases). This CDR3 is 15 amino acids long. Germline CDR1 WSHSY, CDR2 SAAADI. V lost 2 bases and J 0 bases, leaving 8 bases between the germline ends. The CDR3 nucleotides read TGCGCCAGCAGTGAGGGGGCCCGCTCCTACAATGAGCAGTTCTTC. It codes for CASSEGARSYNEQFF.

This clonotype was seen at least ten times. The genes are TRBV20-1 and TRBJ2-7, with D perhaps TRBD2 (5 bases). Deletions cut 5 bases from V and 5 bases from J, with 16 bases between. There are 13 residues in the CDR3. Germline loops: CDR1 DFQATT, CDR2 SNEGSKA (reference sequence). The CDR3 DNA is TGCAGTGCTTCACGGGATCGTTGGGACGAGCAGTACTTC. It translates to CSASRDRWDEQYF.

This clonotype was recorded many times. The V and J genes are TRBV7-8 and TRBJ2-7; no definite D call. The CDR3 runs 14 residues. The germline gives CDR1 SGHVS, CDR2 FQNEAQ. V shed 2 bases and J shed 2 bases, with 10 bases lying between them. This CDR3 reads CASSLLDGAYEQYF. The CDR3 nucleotides read TGTGCCAGCAGCTTACTCGACGGAGCCTACGAGCAGTACTTC.

On this clonotype: A much larger clone lies a single base off, so this may be a read error. The chain uses TRBV12-3 or TRBV12-4 and TRBJ2-6; no clear D gene. The CDR3 sequence is 16 residues long. Trimming removed 8 bases at V and 0 bases at J, with 14 bases between. CDR3 bases: TGTGCCAGCGGCCTCTACCGCGGCTCTGGGGCCAACGTCCTGACTTTC. It encodes CASGLYRGSGANVLTF.

The chain recombines TRBV18 with TRBJ2-2; 8 bases are a match to TRBD1. There are 16 residues in the CDR3. Germline CDR1 is KGHSH and CDR2 is LQKENI. Trimming took 1 base from V and 2 from J; bases not matched to a gene: 3. CDR3: CASSPLGQGNTGELFF. The CDR3 coding sequence is TGTGCCAGCTCACCACTAGGACAGGGAAACACCGGGGAGCTGTTTTTT.

This clonotype was seen a few times. V is TRBV2 and J is TRBJ2-2; D gene unclear. Trimming removed 4 bases from V and 5 bases from J, with 11 bases in between. The CDR3 runs 14 residues. The germline V gene encodes CDR1 SNHLY and CDR2 FYNNEI. The CDR3 region has the DNA TGTGCCAGCAGTGGGGGTAGCCGGACCGGGGAGCTGTTTTTT. Encoded protein: CASSGGSRTGELFF.

This clonotype was seen a handful of times. The V call is TRBV6-2 or TRBV6-3, the J call TRBJ2-7; 8 bases are a match to TRBD1. This CDR3 has 15 residues. The junction had 12 bases not matched to a gene; V was cut back by 6 bases and J by 5 bases. The V gene's germline CDR1 is MNHEY and CDR2 SVGEGT. CDR3 nucleotides: TGTGCCAGCAGCCACGGACAGGGACGGACAGACGAGCAGTACTTC. Encoded protein: CASSHGQGRTDEQYF.

This clonotype was counted ten times or more. The chain carries TRBV12-3 or TRBV12-4 and TRBJ1-5; D possibly corresponds to TRBD1 (6 bases). The V gene lost 7 bases and the J gene lost 3 bases, with 13 bases spanning the gap. The length of the CDR3 is 14 residues. Written as DNA, the CDR3 is TGTGCCAGCACCTTGGACAGTTTCAATCAGCCCCAGCATTTT. Translated, it gives CASTLDSFNQPQHF.

In its sample, this clonotype was seen many times. The chain is built from TRBV12-3 or TRBV12-4 and TRBJ1-4; no clear D gene. Trimming left V 6 bases short and J 7 bases short, with 15 bases between. The CDR3 is made up of 14 amino acids. The CDR3 DNA reads TGTGCCAGCAGGGAGTTCTTGGACGGTGAAAAACTGTTTTTT. Its translation is CASREFLDGEKLFF.

This clonotype was detected many times. The V and J genes are TRBV29-1 and TRBJ2-7; 7 bases are a match to TRBD2. The CDR3 length is 12 residues. V shed 8 bases and J 0 bases; nucleotides not matched to a gene: 4. Germline lookup yields CDR1 SQVTM and CDR2 ANQGSEA. Here the CDR3 DNA reads TGCAGCACATCGGGGGGCTCCTACGAGCAGTACTTC. Translating gives CSTSGGSYEQYF.

This clonotype was seen repeatedly, ten times or more. J is TRBJ2-4 and V is TRBV2, with D perhaps TRBD1 or TRBD2 (5 bases each). This CDR3 has 16 amino acids. V gave up 4 bases and J gave up 8 bases, with 21 bases separating them. Germline loops: CDR1 SNHLY, CDR2 FYNNEI. CDR3 DNA: TGTGCCAGCAGTGGTGCCGGGACCCCAGGAGGAGACATTCAGTACTTC. As protein: CASSGAGTPGGDIQYF.

The V gene is TRBV19, the J gene TRBJ1-1; D not certain. The germline V and J ends were trimmed by 3 bases and 3 bases, with 14 bases remaining between them. From germline, CDR1 is LNHDA and CDR2 SQIVND (reference sequence). The CDR3 runs to 15 residues. CDR3 nucleotide sequence: TGTGCCAGTAGTATTTTCACTTTGGTGCACACTGAAGCTTTCTTT. Translation: CASSIFTLVHTEAFF.

Ten or more counts support this clonotype. The chain employs TRBV7-6 and TRBJ1-1; D gene unclear. CDR3 length: 14 amino acids. CDR1 SGHVS and CDR2 FNYEAQ come from the germline V gene. The ends were cut back, 0 bases at V and 4 bases at J, with 9 bases in the middle. CDR3 nucleotides: TGTGCCAGCAGCTTAGCTCCCCTAACCACTGAAGCTTTCTTT. Amino acids: CASSLAPLTTEAFF.

This clonotype was seen a few times. J is TRBJ2-1 and V is TRBV25-1; 11 bases agree with TRBD2. J gave up 5 bases and V 5 bases, and 5 bases lay outside the gene matches. The length of the CDR3 is 15 residues. Germline V gene sequence: CDR1 MGHDK, CDR2 SYGVNS. The CDR3 loop is CASSLLAGVDNEQFF. As DNA, the CDR3 is TGTGCCAGCAGTCTACTAGCGGGAGTCGACAATGAGCAGTTCTTC.

This clonotype has only a few counts. V and J are TRBV12-3 or TRBV12-4 and TRBJ1-5, with 9 bases that match TRBD1. V lost 3 bases and J lost 7; bases outside the gene matches: 4. The length of the CDR3 is 14 residues. The DNA for the CDR3 is TGTGCCAGCAGTTTGACAGGGGGTCAGCAGCCCCAGCATTTT. It codes for CASSLTGGQQPQHF.

This clonotype was detected ten times or more. The chain uses TRBV5-5 and TRBJ2-1; D possibly uses TRBD1 or TRBD2 (5 bases each). Germline CDR1 and CDR2: SGHKS and YYEKEE (reference sequence). V lost 9 bases and J 6 bases, leaving 13 bases between the germline ends. The CDR3 has 12 amino acids. In DNA form, the CDR3 reads TGTGCCACCTTAATCGGGGCCAATGAGCAGTTCTTC. Amino acid sequence: CATLIGANEQFF.